This entry is about one TCR beta chain. Clinical history reported by participants formed the basis on which cohorts were assigned. Each recovered donor of Cohort 3 presented with two negative PCRs, clearance, or symptom resolution. These data come from a study of blood T cell repertoires in COVID-19. In the study overall: Samples of COVID-19 (acute and convalescent) were obtained from the United States, Italy and Spain.

Original methodology: Amplifying reference gene primers gave estimates of nucleated cell counts. Libraries were prepared by immunoSEQ multiplex PCR; TCRdb keeps only in-frame clonotypes and omits some of them. V, J and clone size are taken as reported in that table, and D and trimming were inferred from the DNA itself. The profile covers a few hundred thousand clones, with over 75% appearing a single time and 1.3% taken by the ten largest. The origin of this receptor is a man aged 25-45 years who had recovered from COVID-19. The sample consisted of PBMCs or T cells enriched from blood (not recorded which).

The chain's CDR3 is CASSRGSSNTEAFF. The CDR3 nucleotides read TGTGCCAGCTCAAGAGGGTCCTCGAACACTGAAGCTTTCTTT. The chain joins TRBV27 to TRBJ1-1; D remains ambiguous. Between the trimmed V and J ends, which lost 8 bases and 1 base, there was a span of 14 bases. Germline CDR1 reads MNHEY; CDR2 reads SMNVEV (reference sequence). The CDR3 loop spans 14 amino acids.